The clone carrying this TCR beta chain appeared many times. The V and J ends lost 3 bases and 1 base respectively, with 9 bases between them. This CDR3 region has 15 residues. A library of TCRbeta sequences, prepared with unique molecular identifiers, was generated. Using its own MiXCR run on the PCR reads, TCRdb lists one record per CDR3 protein. Among about 370,000 distinct CDR3 sequences listed, 20% were seen once. The data stem from a study of T-cell reconstitution after alpha-beta-depleted transplantation in children. The receptor's source is a human donor who donated a stem cell graft to a child with acute myeloid leukemia. The starting material was PBMCs from the stem cell graft donor, obtained from the stem cell graft. The gene calls are TRBV12-3 or TRBV12-4 and TRBJ2-2; weak D call: TRBD2 (6 bases). The CDR3 is CASSFGGKNTGELFF. CDR3 sequence (DNA): TGTGCCAGCAGTTTCGGCGGGAAGAACACCGGGGAGCTGTTTTTT.